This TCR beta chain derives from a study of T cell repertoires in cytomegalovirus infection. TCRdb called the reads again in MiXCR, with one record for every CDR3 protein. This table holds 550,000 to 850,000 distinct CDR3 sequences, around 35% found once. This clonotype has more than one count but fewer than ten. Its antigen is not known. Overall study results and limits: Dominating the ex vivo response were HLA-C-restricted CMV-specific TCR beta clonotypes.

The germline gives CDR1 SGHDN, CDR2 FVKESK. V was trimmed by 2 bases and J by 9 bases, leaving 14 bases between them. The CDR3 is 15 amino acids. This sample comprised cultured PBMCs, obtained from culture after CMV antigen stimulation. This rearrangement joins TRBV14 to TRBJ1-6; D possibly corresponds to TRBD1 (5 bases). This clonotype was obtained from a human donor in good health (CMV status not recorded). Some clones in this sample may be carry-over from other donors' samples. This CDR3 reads CASSQTGTLSSPLHF. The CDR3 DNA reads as TGTGCCAGCAGCCAAACTGGGACCCTATCTTCACCCCTCCACTTT.